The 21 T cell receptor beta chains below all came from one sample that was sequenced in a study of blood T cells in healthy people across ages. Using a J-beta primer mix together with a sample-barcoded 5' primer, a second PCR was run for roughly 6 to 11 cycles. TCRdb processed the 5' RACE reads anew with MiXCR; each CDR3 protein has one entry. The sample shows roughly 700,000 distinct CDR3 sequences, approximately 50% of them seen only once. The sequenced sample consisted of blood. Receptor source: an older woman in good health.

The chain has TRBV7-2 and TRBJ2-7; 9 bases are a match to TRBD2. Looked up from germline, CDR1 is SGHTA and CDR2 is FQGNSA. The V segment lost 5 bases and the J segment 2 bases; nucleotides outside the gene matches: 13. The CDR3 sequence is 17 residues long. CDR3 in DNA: TGTGCCAGCAGCCGGGCGCTTATTCTAGCGGGGACCTACGAGCAGTACTTC. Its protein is CASSRALILAGTYEQYF.

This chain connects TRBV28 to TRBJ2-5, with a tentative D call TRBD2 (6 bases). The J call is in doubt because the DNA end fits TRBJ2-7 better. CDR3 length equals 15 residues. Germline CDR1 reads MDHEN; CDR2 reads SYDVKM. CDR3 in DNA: TGTGCCAGCACCCGCGGTGGAGGGCCGTCCTACGAGCAGTACTTC. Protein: CASTRGGGPSYEQYF.

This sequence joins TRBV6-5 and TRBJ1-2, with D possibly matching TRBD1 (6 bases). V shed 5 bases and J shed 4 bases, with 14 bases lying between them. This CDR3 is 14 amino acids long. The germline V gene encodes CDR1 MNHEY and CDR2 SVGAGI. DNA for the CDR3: TGTGCCAGCAGTGTCGGACAGATAAGCTATGGCTACACCTTC. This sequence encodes CASSVGQISYGYTF.

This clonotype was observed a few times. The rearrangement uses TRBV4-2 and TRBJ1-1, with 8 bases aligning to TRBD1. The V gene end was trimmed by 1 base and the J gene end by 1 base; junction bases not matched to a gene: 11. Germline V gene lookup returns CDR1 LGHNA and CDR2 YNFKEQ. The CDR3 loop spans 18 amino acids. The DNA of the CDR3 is TGTGCCAGCAGCCAAGTGACAGGGGCGATTTCAGGGAACACTGAAGCTTTCTTT. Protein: CASSQVTGAISGNTEAFF.

CDR3 region: CAISQGQYGYTF. Here the CDR3 DNA reads TGTGCCATCAGTCAGGGACAGTATGGCTACACCTTC. The chain combines TRBV10-3 with TRBJ1-2; 7 bases fit TRBD1. This CDR3 has 12 residues. V lost 5 bases to trimming and J lost 5 bases; unmatched junction nucleotides: 2. Germline-derived CDR1 and CDR2 are ENHRY and SYGVKD.

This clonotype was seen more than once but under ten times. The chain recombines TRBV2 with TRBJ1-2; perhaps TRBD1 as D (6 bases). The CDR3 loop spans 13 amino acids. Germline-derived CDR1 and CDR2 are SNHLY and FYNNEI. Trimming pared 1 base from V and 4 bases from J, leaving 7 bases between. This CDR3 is CASSEDRAYGYTF. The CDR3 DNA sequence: TGTGCCAGCAGTGAAGACAGGGCCTATGGCTACACCTTC.

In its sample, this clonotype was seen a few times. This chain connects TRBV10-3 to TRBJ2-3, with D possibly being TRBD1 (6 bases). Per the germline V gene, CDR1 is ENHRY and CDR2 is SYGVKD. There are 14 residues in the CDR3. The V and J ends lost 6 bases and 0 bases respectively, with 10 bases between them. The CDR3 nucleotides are TGTGCCATCAGAAATACAGGGAGCACAGATACGCAGTATTTT. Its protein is CAIRNTGSTDTQYF.

This chain's CDR3 is CASSLGASELYEQYF. CDR3 in DNA: TGTGCCAGCAGCTTAGGGGCTAGCGAGTTGTACGAGCAGTACTTC. This chain uses TRBV7-2 with TRBJ2-7; tentatively, D is TRBD2 (6 bases). This CDR3 region has 15 residues. Germline CDR1 SGHTA, CDR2 FQGNSA. V lost 1 base and J lost 4, with 14 bases in between.

CDR3 nucleotides: TGCGCCAGCAGCTTGGCTCCTCAGGGCGGAACCTCCTACAATGAGCAGTTCTTC. This translates into CASSLAPQGGTSYNEQFF. The chain uses TRBV5-1 and TRBJ2-1; possibly TRBD1 for D (5 bases). The CDR3 loop spans 18 amino acids. Germline lookup yields CDR1 SGHRS and CDR2 YFSETQ. Trimming pared 0 bases from V and 0 bases from J, leaving 16 bases between.

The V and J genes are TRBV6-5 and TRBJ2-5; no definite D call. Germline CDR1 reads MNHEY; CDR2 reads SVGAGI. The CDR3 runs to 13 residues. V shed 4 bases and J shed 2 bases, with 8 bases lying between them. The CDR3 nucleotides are TGTGCCAGCAGTTTCCATTCACAAGAGACCCAGTACTTC. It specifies CASSFHSQETQYF.

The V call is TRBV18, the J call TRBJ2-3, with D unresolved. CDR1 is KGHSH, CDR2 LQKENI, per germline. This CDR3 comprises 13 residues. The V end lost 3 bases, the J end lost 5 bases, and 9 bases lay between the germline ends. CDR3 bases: TGTGCCAGCTCACCCCCCTACGGAGATACGCAGTATTTT. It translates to CASSPPYGDTQYF.

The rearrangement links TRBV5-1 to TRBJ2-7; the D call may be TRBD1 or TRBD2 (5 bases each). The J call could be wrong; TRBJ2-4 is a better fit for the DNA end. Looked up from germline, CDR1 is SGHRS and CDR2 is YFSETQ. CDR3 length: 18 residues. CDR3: CASRGKTFSTSGQNIQYF. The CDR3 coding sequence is TGCGCCAGCAGGGGCAAAACATTCAGTACCTCGGGGCAAAACATTCAGTACTTC.

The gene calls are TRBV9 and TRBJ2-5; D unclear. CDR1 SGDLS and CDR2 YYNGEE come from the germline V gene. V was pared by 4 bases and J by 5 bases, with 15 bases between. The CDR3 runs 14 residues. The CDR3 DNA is TGTGCCAGCAGCCCCAGCCGGATCCAGGAGACCCAGTACTTC. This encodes CASSPSRIQETQYF.

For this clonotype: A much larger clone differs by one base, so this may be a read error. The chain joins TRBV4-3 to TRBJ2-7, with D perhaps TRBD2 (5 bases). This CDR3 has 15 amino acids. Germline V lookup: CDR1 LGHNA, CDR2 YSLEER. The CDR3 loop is CASSQDETKAYERYF. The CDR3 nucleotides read TGCGCCAGCAGCCAAGATGAGACTAAGGCCTACGAGCGGTACTTC.

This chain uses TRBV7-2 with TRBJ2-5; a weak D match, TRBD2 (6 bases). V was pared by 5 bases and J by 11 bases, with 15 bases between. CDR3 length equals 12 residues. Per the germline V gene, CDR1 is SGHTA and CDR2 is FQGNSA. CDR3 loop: CASSPWFREQYF. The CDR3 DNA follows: TGTGCCAGCAGCCCGTGGTTTCGGGAGCAGTACTTC.

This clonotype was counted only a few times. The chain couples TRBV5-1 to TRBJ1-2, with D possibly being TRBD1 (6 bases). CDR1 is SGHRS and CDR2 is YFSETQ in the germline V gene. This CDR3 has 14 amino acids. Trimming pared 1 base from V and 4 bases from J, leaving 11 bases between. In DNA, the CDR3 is TGCGCCAGCAGCTTGTCAGGGGAGGTCTATGGCTACACCTTC. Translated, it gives CASSLSGEVYGYTF.

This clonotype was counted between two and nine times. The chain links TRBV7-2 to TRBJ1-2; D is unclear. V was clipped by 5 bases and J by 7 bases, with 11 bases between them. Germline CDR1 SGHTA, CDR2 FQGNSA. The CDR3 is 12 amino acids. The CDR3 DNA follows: TGTGCCAGCAGCCCCGGTGTTGGTGGCTACACCTTC. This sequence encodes CASSPGVGGYTF.

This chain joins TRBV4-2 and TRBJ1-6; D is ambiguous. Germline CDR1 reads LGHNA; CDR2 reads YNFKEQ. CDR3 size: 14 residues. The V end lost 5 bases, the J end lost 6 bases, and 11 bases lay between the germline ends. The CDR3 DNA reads TGTGCCAGCAGCGCCCTCGATTTTAATTCACCCCTCCACTTT. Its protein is CASSALDFNSPLHF.

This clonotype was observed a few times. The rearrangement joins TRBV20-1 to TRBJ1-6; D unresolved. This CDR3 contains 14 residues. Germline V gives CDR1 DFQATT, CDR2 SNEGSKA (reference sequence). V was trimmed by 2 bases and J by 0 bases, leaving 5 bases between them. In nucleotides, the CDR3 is TGCAGTGCTAGAAGAACCTCCTATAATTCACCCCTCCACTTT. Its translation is CSARRTSYNSPLHF.

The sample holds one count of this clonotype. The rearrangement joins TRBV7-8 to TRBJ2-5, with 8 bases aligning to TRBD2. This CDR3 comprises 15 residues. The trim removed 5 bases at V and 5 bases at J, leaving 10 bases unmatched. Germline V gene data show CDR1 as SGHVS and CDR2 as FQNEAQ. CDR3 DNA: TGTGCCAGCAGCCCCCGAAATAGCGGGACTGAGACCCAGTACTTC. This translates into CASSPRNSGTETQYF.

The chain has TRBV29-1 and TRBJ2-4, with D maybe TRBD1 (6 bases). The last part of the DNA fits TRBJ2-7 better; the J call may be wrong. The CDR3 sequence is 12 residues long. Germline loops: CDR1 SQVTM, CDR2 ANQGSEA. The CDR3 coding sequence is TGCAGCGTAGGGGACATATCGGACGAGCAGTACTTC. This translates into CSVGDISDEQYF.